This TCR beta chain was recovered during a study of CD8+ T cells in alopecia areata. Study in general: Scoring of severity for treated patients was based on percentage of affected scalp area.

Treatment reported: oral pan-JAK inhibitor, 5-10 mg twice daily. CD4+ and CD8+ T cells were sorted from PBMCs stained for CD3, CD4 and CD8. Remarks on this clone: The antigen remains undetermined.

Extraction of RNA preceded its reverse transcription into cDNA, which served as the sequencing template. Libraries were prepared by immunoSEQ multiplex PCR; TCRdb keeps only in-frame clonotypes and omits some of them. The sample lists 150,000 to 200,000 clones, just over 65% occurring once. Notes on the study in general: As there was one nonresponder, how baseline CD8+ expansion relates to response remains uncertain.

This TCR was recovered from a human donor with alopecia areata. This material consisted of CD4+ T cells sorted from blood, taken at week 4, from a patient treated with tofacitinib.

CDR3 DNA sequence: TGTGCCAGCAGTCAATCCCGGAAGGGGTCCGGGGAGCTGTTTTTT. It specifies CASSQSRKGSGELFF. The V and J genes are TRBV9 and TRBJ2-2; possible D gene TRBD1, 5 bases. The CDR3 is 15 residues long. Germline V gene data show CDR1 as SGDLS and CDR2 as YYNGEE. Deletions cut 5 bases from V and 6 bases from J, with 17 bases between. Combining the CDR3 with reference TRBV9 and TRBJ2-2 gives the whole variable domain DSGVTQTPKHLITATGQRVTLRCSPRSGDLSVYWYQQSLDQGLQFLIQYYNGEERAKGNILERFSAQQFPDLHSELNLSSLELGDSALYFCASSQSRKGSGELFFGEGSRLTVL.